Shown below are 9 T cell receptor beta chains from a single sample sequenced in a study of T cell changes during pregnancy in multiple sclerosis (dated by TCRdb to the late 2010s). The library was obtained by the immunoSEQ multiplex PCR assay. TCRdb obtained this table from immuneACCESS and retained in-frame rearrangements with V and J assigned. These tables miss some clones; where compared with another copy, unresolved V genes account for less than half of the shortfall, and the remainder is unexplained. In all, the sample holds around 69,000 clones, and 90% to 95% of those were seen once. The top ten hold 0.95% to 1.5% of the sample. This specimen consisted of peripheral blood, obtained in the third trimester of pregnancy. The receptors come from a female donor with multiple sclerosis, enrolled in a pregnancy study.

The gene calls are TRBV5-4 and TRBJ2-6; TRBD2 is a possible D gene (5 bases). The V and J ends lost 6 bases and 0 bases respectively, with 13 bases between them. The CDR3 is made up of 16 amino acids. Looked up from germline, CDR1 is SGHNT and CDR2 is YYREEE (reference sequence). Here the CDR3 reads CASTPRRNSGANVLTF. The CDR3 region has the DNA TGTGCCAGCACCCCGAGGAGGAACTCTGGGGCCAACGTCCTGACTTTC.

The V gene is TRBV9, the J gene TRBJ1-5; possibly TRBD1 for D (5 bases). Trimming stripped 4 bases from V and 3 bases from J, with 11 bases between. The CDR3 covers 14 residues. Germline-derived CDR1 and CDR2 are SGDLS and YYNGEE. CDR3 amino acids: CASSPQGYNQPQHF. Here the CDR3 DNA reads TGTGCCAGCAGCCCCCAGGGATACAATCAGCCCCAGCATTTT. Drawing the rest from reference TRBV9 and TRBJ1-5, the complete variable domain is DSGVTQTPKHLITATGQRVTLRCSPRSGDLSVYWYQQSLDQGLQFLIQYYNGEERAKGNILERFSAQQFPDLHSELNLSSLELGDSALYFCASSPQGYNQPQHFGDGTRLSIL.

This chain links TRBV27 with TRBJ2-3; D possibly corresponds to TRBD2 (6 bases). This CDR3 region has 15 residues. The germline V gene has CDR1 MNHEY and CDR2 SMNVEV (reference sequence). The V end was cut by 3 bases, the J end by 8 bases, with 18 bases between. The CDR3 spells CASSFLWGDRGTQYF. The CDR3 region has the DNA TGTGCCAGCAGTTTCTTGTGGGGGGACCGGGGTACGCAGTATTTT.

The V gene is TRBV7-8, the J gene TRBJ2-3; 8 bases fit TRBD1. The CDR3 is 13 amino acids. From germline, CDR1 is SGHVS and CDR2 FQNEAQ. V shed 5 bases, J shed 6 bases, and the junction held 4 bases outside the gene matches. The CDR3 nucleotides read TGTGCCAGCAGCCTAGACAGGGGCGATACGCAGTATTTT. Protein: CASSLDRGDTQYF.

This clone was recorded a few times. The V call is TRBV7-2, the J call TRBJ2-1; no clear D. CDR3 length equals 13 residues. V shed 2 bases and J shed 7 bases, with 9 bases lying between them. Looked up from germline, CDR1 is SGHTA and CDR2 is FQGNSA. The CDR3 DNA follows: TGTGCCAGCAGCTTATTACAGCTAAATGAGCAGTTCTTC. Translated: CASSLLQLNEQFF.

The chain is built from TRBV6-5 and TRBJ1-1, with D maybe TRBD1 (5 bases). Trimming pared 8 bases from V and 8 bases from J, leaving 18 bases between. The CDR3 runs to 13 residues. Germline V gene lookup returns CDR1 MNHEY and CDR2 SVGAGI. Here the CDR3 reads CASSRRGGWEAFF. The DNA of the CDR3 is TGTGCCAGCTCCCGGCGGGGGGGGTGGGAAGCTTTCTTT.

The rearrangement joins TRBV5-1 to TRBJ2-7; 11 nucleotides match TRBD2. The V and J ends lost 2 bases and 3 bases, in that order; junction bases with no gene match: 1. The CDR3 is 14 amino acids. Germline CDR1 SGHRS, CDR2 YFSETQ. CDR3 region: CASSFGTSGYEQYF. The CDR3 DNA reads TGCGCCAGCAGCTTTGGGACTAGCGGCTACGAGCAGTACTTC.

The chain carries TRBV5-1 and TRBJ2-7; 10 bases line up with TRBD1. The CDR3 length is 15 residues. Germline V CDR1 and CDR2: SGHRS, YFSETQ. With V trimmed by 3 bases and J by 3 bases, 6 bases remained unmatched. CDR3 in DNA: TGCGCCAGCAGCTCGGACAGGGGGTCTGGCTACGAGCAGTACTTC. It specifies CASSSDRGSGYEQYF. Full variable domain (missing parts from reference TRBV5-1 and TRBJ2-7): KAGVTQTPRYLIKTRGQQVTLSCSPISGHRSVSWYQQTPGQGLQFLFEYFSETQRNKGNFPGRFSGRQFSNSRSEMNVSTLELGDSALYLCASSSDRGSGYEQYFGPGTRLTVT.

The chain carries TRBV5-4 and TRBJ2-5; no definite D call. Germline V gene sequence: CDR1 SGHNT, CDR2 YYREEE (reference sequence). V shed 3 bases and J shed 2 bases, with 2 bases lying between them. There are 11 residues in the CDR3. The CDR3 reads CASSSQETQYF. The CDR3 DNA reads as TGTGCCAGCAGCTCGCAAGAGACCCAGTACTTC.